This T cell receptor (beta chain) was observed in a study of T cells in Graves' hyperthyroidism and ophthalmopathy. This clonotype was observed once. TCR beta CDR3 regions were amplified from RNA transcripts. First-round RT-PCR with HTBI primers amplified the TCR CDR3 region. Using its own MiXCR run on the multiplex PCR reads, TCRdb lists one record per CDR3 protein. This sample has almost 250,000 distinct CDR3 sequences, with 24% found just once. The clonotype comes from a woman in her thirties or forties with Graves' ophthalmopathy. Sequencing was done on a sample of blood.

The CDR3 region is CASSLNGQGNGYTF. Written as DNA, the CDR3 is TGTGCCAGCAGTTTGAACGGGCAGGGCAATGGCTACACCTTC. The chain has TRBV27 and TRBJ1-2; tentative D call: TRBD1 (5 bases). Trimming removed 3 bases from V and 6 bases from J, with 14 bases in between. CDR3 length equals 14 residues. CDR1 is MNHEY, CDR2 SMNVEV, per germline (reference sequence).